This T cell receptor beta chain was recorded in a study of beta chain features in type 1 diabetes. Study findings and constraints: TCRB CDR3s were moderately but significantly shorter in Type 1 diabetes patients in all four CD4+ subsets.

The study reverse transcribed the entire isolated RNA, so it sequenced expressed TCRB transcripts. The average read count of naive, central memory and regulatory T cell samples was approximately 3.5 million. Sequenced by immunoSEQ multiplex PCR; TCRdb stores in-frame clones only, minus some. The sample includes hundreds of thousands of clones, around 15% of them seen just once. Blood was collected once per donor into heparin, averaging about 0.12 L. CD4+ naive, central memory, regulatory and stem cell-like memory cells were sorted via CD45RO/CCR7/CD25/CD127/CD95/CD27. In the case of this clone: Its antigen remains unknown.

Looked up from germline, CDR1 is LNHDA and CDR2 is SQIVND (reference sequence). V gave up 5 bases and J gave up 5 bases; unmatched junction bases: 12. CDR3 length equals 16 residues. Sequenced input: naive CD4+ T cells from blood. V and J are TRBV19 and TRBJ2-1; 7 bases align to TRBD2. The clonotype was recovered from a man aged 18 to 30 with type 1 diabetes. The CDR3 DNA reads TGTGCCAGTAGTCAAGATAGCGGGTTTACTAACAATGAGCAGTTCTTC. It yields the protein CASSQDSGFTNNEQFF.